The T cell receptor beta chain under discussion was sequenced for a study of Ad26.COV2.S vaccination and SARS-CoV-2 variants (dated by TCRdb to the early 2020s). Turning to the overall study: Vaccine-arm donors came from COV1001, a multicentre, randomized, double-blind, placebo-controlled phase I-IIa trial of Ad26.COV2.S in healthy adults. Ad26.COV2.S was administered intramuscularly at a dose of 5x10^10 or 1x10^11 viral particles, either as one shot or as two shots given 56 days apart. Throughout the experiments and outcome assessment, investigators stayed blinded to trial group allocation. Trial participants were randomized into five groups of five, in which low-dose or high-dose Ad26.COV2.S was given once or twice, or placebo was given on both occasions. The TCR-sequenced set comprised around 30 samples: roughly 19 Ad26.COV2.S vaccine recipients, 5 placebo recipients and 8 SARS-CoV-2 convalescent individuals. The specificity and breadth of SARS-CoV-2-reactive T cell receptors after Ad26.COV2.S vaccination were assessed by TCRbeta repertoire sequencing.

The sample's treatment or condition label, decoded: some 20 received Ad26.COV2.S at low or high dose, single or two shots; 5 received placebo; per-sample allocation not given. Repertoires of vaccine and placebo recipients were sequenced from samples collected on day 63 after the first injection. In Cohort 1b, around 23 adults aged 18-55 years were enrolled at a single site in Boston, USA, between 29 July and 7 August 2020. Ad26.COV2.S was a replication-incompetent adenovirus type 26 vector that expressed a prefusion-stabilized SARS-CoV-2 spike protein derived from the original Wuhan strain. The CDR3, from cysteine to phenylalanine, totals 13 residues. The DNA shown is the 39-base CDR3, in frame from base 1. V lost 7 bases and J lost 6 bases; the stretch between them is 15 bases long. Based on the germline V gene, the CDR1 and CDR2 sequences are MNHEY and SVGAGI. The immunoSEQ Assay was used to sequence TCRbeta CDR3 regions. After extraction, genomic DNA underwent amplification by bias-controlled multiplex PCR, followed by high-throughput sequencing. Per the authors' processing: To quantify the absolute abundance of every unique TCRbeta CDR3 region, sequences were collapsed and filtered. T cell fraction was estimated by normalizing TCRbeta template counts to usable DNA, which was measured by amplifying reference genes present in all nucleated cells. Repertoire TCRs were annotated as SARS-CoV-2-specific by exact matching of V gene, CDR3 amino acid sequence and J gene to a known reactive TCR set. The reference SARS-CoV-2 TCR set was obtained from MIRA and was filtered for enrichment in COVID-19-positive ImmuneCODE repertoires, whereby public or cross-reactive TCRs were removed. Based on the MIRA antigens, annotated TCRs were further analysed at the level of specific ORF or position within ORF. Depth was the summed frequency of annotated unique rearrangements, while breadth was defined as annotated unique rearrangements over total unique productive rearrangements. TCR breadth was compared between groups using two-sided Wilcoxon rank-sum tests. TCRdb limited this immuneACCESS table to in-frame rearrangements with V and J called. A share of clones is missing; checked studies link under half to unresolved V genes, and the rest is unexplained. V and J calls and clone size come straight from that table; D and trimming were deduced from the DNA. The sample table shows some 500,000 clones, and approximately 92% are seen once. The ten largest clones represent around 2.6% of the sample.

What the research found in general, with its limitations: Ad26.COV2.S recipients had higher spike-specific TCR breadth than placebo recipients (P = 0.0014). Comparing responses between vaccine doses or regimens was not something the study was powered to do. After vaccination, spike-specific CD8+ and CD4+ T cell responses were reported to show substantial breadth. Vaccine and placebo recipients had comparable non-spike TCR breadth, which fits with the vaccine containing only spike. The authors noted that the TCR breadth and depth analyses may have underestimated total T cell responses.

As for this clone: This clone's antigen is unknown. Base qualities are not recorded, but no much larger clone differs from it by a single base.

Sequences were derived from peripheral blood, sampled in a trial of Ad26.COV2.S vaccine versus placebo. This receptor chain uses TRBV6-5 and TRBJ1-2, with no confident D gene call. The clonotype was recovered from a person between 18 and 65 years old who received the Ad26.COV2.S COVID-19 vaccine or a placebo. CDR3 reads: CASKNQAGNGYTF. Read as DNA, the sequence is TGTGCCAGCAAAAACCAGGCGGGGAATGGCTACACCTTC.